This entry lists 8 T cell receptor beta chains sequenced from one sample in a study of metastatic and nonmetastatic thyroid tumors. TCRdb re-analyzed the PCR reads using MiXCR. Of about 70,000 clones listed, less than 20% are singletons. Patients were all untreated before their thyroid surgery. The specimen sequenced was blood. These receptor sequences come from a female donor with papillary thyroid cancer or a benign thyroid nodule (not recorded which). Some clones in this sample may be carry-over from other donors' samples.

This clone was seen repeatedly, ten times or more. The chain joins TRBV18 to TRBJ1-1; TRBD1 aligns across 8 bases. The CDR3 contains 15 residues. Trimming took 3 bases from V and 4 from J; bases not matched to a gene: 7. Germline V gene data show CDR1 as KGHSH and CDR2 as LQKENI. The CDR3 region has the DNA TGTGCCAGCTCACCCCAGGGGGCTAGGGGCACTGAAGCTTTCTTT. This gives the protein CASSPQGARGTEAFF.

This clone showed up many times. The rearrangement uses TRBV24-1 and TRBJ2-4, with TRBD1 identical over 7 bases. V shed 4 bases and J 8 bases; nucleotides not matched to a gene: 10. The CDR3 is made up of 15 amino acids. The V gene's germline CDR1 is KGHDR and CDR2 SFDVKD. The CDR3 sequence is CATSEGTGVGDIQYF. CDR3 bases: TGTGCCACCAGTGAAGGAACAGGGGTGGGGGACATTCAGTACTTC.

J is TRBJ2-1 and V is TRBV5-1; D remains ambiguous. The germline V gene encodes CDR1 SGHRS and CDR2 YFSETQ. The CDR3 is 15 residues long. With 0 bases removed from V and 10 bases from J, the gap between germline ends came to 17 bases. The DNA for the CDR3 is TGCGCCAGCAGCTTGGTCGCAGGCCCCCTTGTCGAGCAGTTCTTC. Its protein product is CASSLVAGPLVEQFF. Full variable domain (remainder filled in from reference TRBV5-1 and TRBJ2-1): KAGVTQTPRYLIKTRGQQVTLSCSPISGHRSVSWYQQTPGQGLQFLFEYFSETQRNKGNFPGRFSGRQFSNSRSEMNVSTLELGDSALYLCASSLVAGPLVEQFFGPGTRLTVL.

This clone has only a few counts. Sequence at one end of the junction differs from germline and may be a read error. The chain is built from TRBV28 and TRBJ1-6; D perhaps matches TRBD1 (6 bases). The germline gives CDR1 MDHEN, CDR2 SYDVKM. The CDR3 spans 14 residues. Written as DNA, the CDR3 is TGTGCCAGCAGTTTGGTAGGGGGGCGATCACCCCCCCACTTT. It specifies CASSLVGGRSPPHF.

This clone was seen more than once but under ten times. This chain uses TRBV3-1 with TRBJ2-7; D unresolved. The CDR3 length is 18 residues. Trimming pared 0 bases from V and 2 bases from J, leaving 20 bases between. Germline V lookup: CDR1 LGHDT, CDR2 YNNKEL (reference sequence). CDR3 DNA sequence: TGTGCCAGCAGCCAAGATTACTCGAGACCTCGAAAGACCTACGAGCAGTACTTC. It encodes CASSQDYSRPRKTYEQYF.

The rearrangement links TRBV20-1 to TRBJ1-2; 8 nucleotides align to TRBD1. This CDR3 region has 14 residues. Germline trimming cut 2 bases from V and 8 bases from J; bases unmatched to any gene: 10. CDR1 is DFQATT, CDR2 SNEGSKA, per germline (reference sequence). CDR3 residues: CSARPPDRGDGYTF. The CDR3 DNA follows: TGCAGTGCTAGACCCCCCGACAGGGGCGACGGCTACACCTTC.

This clone was observed at least ten times. In the same sample, other DNA sequences code for this CDR3. The chain joins TRBV9 to TRBJ2-7; 9 bases match TRBD2. The CDR3 contains 14 residues. CDR1 and CDR2 (germline): SGDLS, YYNGEE. V gave up 0 bases and J gave up 3 bases; unmatched junction bases: 1. CDR3 DNA: TGTGCCAGCAGCGTAGGTAGCGGGAGCTACGAGCAGTACTTC. Encoded protein: CASSVGSGSYEQYF.

This clone was counted many times. This chain connects TRBV7-9 to TRBJ2-1; 9 positions agree with TRBD2. Germline-derived CDR1 and CDR2 are SEHNR and FQNEAQ (reference sequence). J lost 4 bases, V lost 4 bases, and 5 bases had no gene match. The CDR3 totals 15 residues. This CDR3 reads CASSSYSGRYNEQFF. DNA of the CDR3: TGTGCCAGCAGCTCCTATAGCGGGAGATACAATGAGCAGTTCTTC.